This T cell receptor beta chain was sequenced in a study of cytomegalovirus exposure and HLA in healthy donors. Study outcomes and limitations: A likely sequencing artifact accounted for one observed cluster of highly shared sequence variants. The study flagged roughly 150 TCR beta chains as cytomegalovirus-associated.

Comment on this clone: What it binds is unknown.

The germline CDR1 and CDR2 sequences are MNHEY and SVGAGI. Trimming took off 4 bases at V and 1 base at J, with 14 bases between the two ends. This CDR3 comprises 15 residues. PCR was performed using 60 Vbeta and 13 Jbeta primers. Libraries were prepared by immunoSEQ multiplex PCR; TCRdb keeps only in-frame clonotypes and omits some of them. The data show about 91,000 clones, about 70% seen once. Sequenced material: PBMCs. The V and J genes are TRBV6-5 and TRBJ2-7; a weak D match, TRBD2 (6 bases). This receptor was obtained from a female donor in good health and CMV-seronegative. The CDR3, as DNA: TGTGCCAGCAGTTCTTTAACCGGGACTTCCTACGAGCAGTACTTC. It translates to CASSSLTGTSYEQYF.